Each of the 3 T cell receptor beta chains below was sequenced from the same sample in a study of Ad26.COV2.S vaccination and SARS-CoV-2 variants. Treatment specified: some 20 received Ad26.COV2.S at low or high dose, single or two shots; roughly 5 received placebo; per-sample allocation not given. Samples analyzed were those drawn on day 63 after the first vaccine or placebo injection. TCRdb keeps only in-frame clones here, not all; method: immunoSEQ multiplex PCR. The top ten hold approximately 3.5% of the sample, which has 300,000 to 400,000 clones, about 85% seen once. The source material was peripheral blood, sampled in a trial of Ad26.COV2.S vaccine versus placebo. The receptors stem from a person aged 18-60 years who received the Ad26.COV2.S COVID-19 vaccine or a placebo.

V is TRBV9 and J is TRBJ2-7; no clear D. V dropped 0 bases and J dropped 5 bases, with 0 bases sitting between them. The CDR3 loop spans 10 amino acids. The germline V gene has CDR1 SGDLS and CDR2 YYNGEE. CDR3 DNA sequence: TGTGCCAGCAGCGTAGACGAGCAGTACTTC. Translation gives CASSVDEQYF.

The CDR3 region is CASSHPGVWNTEAFF. The CDR3 DNA reads TGCGCCAGCAGCCACCCGGGGGTATGGAACACTGAAGCTTTCTTT. The chain is built from TRBV4-1 and TRBJ1-1; D is possibly TRBD1 (5 bases). Trimming removed 3 bases from V and 1 base from J, with 12 bases in between. Germline loops: CDR1 MGHRA, CDR2 YSYEKL. The CDR3 extends over 15 amino acids.

The CDR3: CASSYSMDGTGELFF. DNA for the CDR3: TGTGCCAGCAGTTACTCGATGGACGGCACCGGGGAGCTGTTTTTT. The chain links TRBV6-5 to TRBJ2-2; no clear D gene. The CDR3 is made up of 15 amino acids. Trimming cost V 0 bases and J 4 bases, with 9 bases left between them. Per germline, CDR1 MNHEY and CDR2 SVGAGI.